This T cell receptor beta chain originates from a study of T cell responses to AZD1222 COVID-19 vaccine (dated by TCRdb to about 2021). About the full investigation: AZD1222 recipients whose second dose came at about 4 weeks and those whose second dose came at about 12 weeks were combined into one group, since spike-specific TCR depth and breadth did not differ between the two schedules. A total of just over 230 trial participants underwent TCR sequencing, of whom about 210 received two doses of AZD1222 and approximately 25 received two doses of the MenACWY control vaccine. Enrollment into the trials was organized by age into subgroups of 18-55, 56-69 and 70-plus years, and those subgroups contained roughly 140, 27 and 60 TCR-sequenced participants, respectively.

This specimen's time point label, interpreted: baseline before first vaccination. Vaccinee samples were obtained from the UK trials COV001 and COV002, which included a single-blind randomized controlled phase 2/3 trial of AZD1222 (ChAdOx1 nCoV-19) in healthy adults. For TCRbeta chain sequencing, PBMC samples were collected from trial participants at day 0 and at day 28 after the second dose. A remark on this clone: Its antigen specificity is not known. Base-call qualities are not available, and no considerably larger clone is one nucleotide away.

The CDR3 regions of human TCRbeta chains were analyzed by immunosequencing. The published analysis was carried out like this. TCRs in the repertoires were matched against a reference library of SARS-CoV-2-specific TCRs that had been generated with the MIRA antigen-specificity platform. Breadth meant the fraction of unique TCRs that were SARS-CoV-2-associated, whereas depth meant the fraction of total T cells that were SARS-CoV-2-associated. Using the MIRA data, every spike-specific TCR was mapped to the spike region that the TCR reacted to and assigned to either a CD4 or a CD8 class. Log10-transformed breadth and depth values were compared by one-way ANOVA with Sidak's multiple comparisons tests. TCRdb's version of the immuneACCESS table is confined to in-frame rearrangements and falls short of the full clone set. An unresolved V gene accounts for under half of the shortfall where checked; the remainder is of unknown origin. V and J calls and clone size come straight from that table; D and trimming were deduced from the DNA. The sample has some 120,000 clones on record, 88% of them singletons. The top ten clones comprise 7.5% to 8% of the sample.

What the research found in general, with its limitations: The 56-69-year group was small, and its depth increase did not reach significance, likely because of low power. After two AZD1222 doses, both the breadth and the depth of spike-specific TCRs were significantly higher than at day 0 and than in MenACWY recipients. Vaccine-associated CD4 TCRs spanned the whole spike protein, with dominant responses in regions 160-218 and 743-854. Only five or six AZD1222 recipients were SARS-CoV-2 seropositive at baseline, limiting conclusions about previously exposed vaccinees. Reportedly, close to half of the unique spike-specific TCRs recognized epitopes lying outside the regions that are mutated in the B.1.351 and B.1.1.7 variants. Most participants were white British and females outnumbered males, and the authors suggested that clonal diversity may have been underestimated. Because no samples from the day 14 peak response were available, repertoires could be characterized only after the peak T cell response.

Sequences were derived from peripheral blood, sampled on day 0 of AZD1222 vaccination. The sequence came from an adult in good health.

Read as DNA, the sequence is TGTGCCAGCAGCTCGAGCGGGGTGGAGGGGGAGACCCAGTACTTC. Its product reads: CASSSSGVEGETQYF. The chain is made from TRBV11-2 and TRBJ2-5, with 7 central nucleotides matching TRBD2. The CDR3 contains 15 residues, cysteine and phenylalanine counted. Only the CDR3 DNA is retained, 45 bases long and in frame from the first base. From V the trimming removes 4 bases and from J it removes 5 bases, while the gene matches leave 10 bases of the junction unaccounted for. From the germline V gene, CDR1 is SGHAT and CDR2 is FQNNGV.